This T cell receptor beta chain was recovered during a study of shared clonotypes between healthy human individuals. CD45RO-negative, CCR7-positively selected cells formed the naive CD8 fraction, excluding terminally differentiated effector memory CD45RA+ cells. Trimming cost V 6 bases and J 2 bases; bases outside gene matches: 11. Germline V gene sequence: CDR1 MDHEN, CDR2 SYDVKM. CDR3 length: 16 amino acids. Sequencing was performed with immunoSEQ multiplex PCR; in TCRdb, only in-frame clones are kept and a portion is missing. This sample has roughly 2 million clones, with 85% to 95% found just once.

This receptor was identified in a young man in good health. Sequenced input: naive CD8+ T cells sorted from blood. The chain is built from TRBV28 and TRBJ2-3; TRBD2 agrees at 7 bases. The CDR3 loop is CASSGLEAGDTDTQYF. The CDR3 coding sequence is TGTGCCAGCAGCGGGTTAGAGGCGGGGGACACAGATACGCAGTATTTT. The complete variable domain, with remaining parts taken from reference TRBV28 and TRBJ2-3, reads DVKVTQSSRYLVKRTGEKVFLECVQDMDHENMFWYRQDPGLGLRLIYFSYDVKMKEKGDIPEGYSVSREKKERFSLILESASTNQTSMYLCASSGLEAGDTDTQYFGPGTRLTVL.